These T cell receptor beta chains were read from a single sample in a study of T cell responses to AZD1222 COVID-19 vaccine. Clones were sequenced by immunoSEQ multiplex PCR, and TCRdb holds only the in-frame ones, with some missing. The sample lists about 110,000 clones; roughly 90% were seen once. The sample in question was peripheral blood, obtained 28 days after the second AZD1222 dose. These TCRs come from an adult who received the AZD1222 COVID-19 vaccine. Each CDR3 is given with its conserved first and last residue. D genes are given only for firm matches. Size tells how often a clone was seen (once, few, many) or the class of an expanded clone, and some rows leave it out.

CATSRTSGVVETQYF TGTGCCACCAGCCGAACTAGCGGGGTTGTGGAGACCCAGTACTTC 15 TRBV15 NA TRBD2 TRBJ2-5
CASGPQGSGRTEAFF TGTGCCAGCGGGCCCCAGGGGTCAGGGCGTACTGAAGCTTTCTTT 15 TRBV6-5 NA NA TRBJ1-1
CASSLDRFTSRHHQETQYF TGTGCCAGCAGCTTAGATCGGTTTACTTCGAGACATCACCAAGAGACCCAGTACTTC 19 TRBV11-2 NA NA TRBJ2-5
CATGGLAGDNEQFF TGTGCCACCGGGGGACTAGCGGGAGACAATGAGCAGTTCTTC 14 TRBV24-1 NA TRBD2 TRBJ2-1
CSVEDRRNTGELFF TGCAGCGTTGAAGATAGGAGGAACACCGGGGAGCTGTTTTTT 14 TRBV29-1 NA NA TRBJ2-2
CASSDSGEQGGPDTQYF TGTGCCAGCAGTGACTCGGGTGAACAGGGTGGTCCAGATACGCAGTATTTT 17 TRBV6-4 NA NA TRBJ2-3
CASSLQQGGTEAFF TGTGCCAGCAGCTTGCAGCAGGGGGGTACTGAAGCTTTCTTT 14 TRBV5-5 NA TRBD1 TRBJ1-1
CAWSAGYNQPQHF TGTGCCTGGAGTGCCGGATACAATCAGCCCCAGCATTTT 13 TRBV30 NA NA TRBJ1-5
CASSQDSTPGGRPEAFF TGTGCCAGCAGCCAAGATAGCACCCCGGGGGGACGGCCTGAAGCTTTCTTT 17 TRBV3-1/TRBV3-2 NA NA TRBJ1-1
CASSLGSGGPGARQYF TGTGCTAGCAGCTTAGGAAGTGGCGGGCCGGGGGCAAGGCAGTACTTC 16 TRBV7-7 NA NA TRBJ2-7
CASSLEWRGGLQTQYF TGTGCCAGCAGCTTAGAATGGCGGGGGGGCCTGCAGACCCAGTACTTC 16 TRBV7-9 NA TRBD2 TRBJ2-5
CASRSGGTAPSPLHF TGCGCCAGCAGGTCGGGGGGGACAGCTCCATCACCCCTCCACTTT 15 TRBV5-1 NA TRBD1 TRBJ1-6
CASSSNGGIGNTIYF TGTGCCAGCAGTTCCAACGGGGGAATTGGAAACACCATATATTTT 15 TRBV28 once NA TRBJ1-3
CASSYLPARGPRSSYNEQFF TGTGCCAGCAGTTACCTACCGGCGCGGGGTCCTAGGAGCTCCTACAATGAGCAGTTCTTC 20 TRBV6-2/TRBV6-3 NA NA TRBJ2-1
CASSIFGLSGNTIYF TGTGCCAGTAGTATTTTTGGGTTATCTGGAAACACCATATATTTT 15 TRBV19 NA NA TRBJ1-3
CSGRSGGGSDEQFF TGCAGCGGACGATCGGGAGGGGGGTCGGATGAGCAGTTCTTC 14 TRBV29-1 NA TRBD2 TRBJ2-1
CASSSFLGLAYEQYF TGTGCCAGCAGTTCTTTTTTGGGTTTAGCCTACGAGCAGTACTTC 15 TRBV5-8 once NA TRBJ2-7
CASSQVNSNQPQHF TGCGCCAGCAGCCAAGTGAATAGCAATCAGCCCCAGCATTTT 14 TRBV4-1 NA NA TRBJ1-5
CASSVGGGANTEAFF TGTGCCAGCAGCGTAGGTGGGGGGGCGAACACTGAAGCTTTCTTT 15 TRBV9 NA NA TRBJ1-1
CASSLTGDSNQPQHF TGTGCCAGCAGCTTGACAGGTGATAGCAATCAGCCCCAGCATTTT 15 TRBV5-6 once NA TRBJ1-5
CASSLDRAGNTIYF TGCGCCAGCAGCTTGGACAGGGCCGGAAACACCATATATTTT 14 TRBV5-1 NA NA TRBJ1-3
CASRTQHTEAFF TGTGCCAGCAGGACACAGCACACTGAAGCTTTCTTT 12 TRBV11-2 NA NA TRBJ1-1